The clone carrying this T cell receptor beta chain came up a few times. Its antigen is currently unknown. This entry comes from a study of blood T cells in healthy people across ages. Study-level results: It was not known whether donors were CMV positive (a possible confounder of expanded clonotype changes). Relative to aged donors, long-lived donors carried more naive CD4+ cells and displayed higher diversity.

CDR1 and CDR2 (germline): SGHRS, YFSETQ. J lost 5 bases, V lost 4 bases, and 5 bases had no gene match. The CDR3 spans 14 residues. At least 5 micrograms of total RNA were extracted per sample. Next came a second PCR, run for about 7 to 12 cycles, which used a sample-barcoded 5' primer along with a J-beta primer mix. All samples gave at least 3 million CDR3-containing paired-end reads. TCRdb processed the 5' RACE reads anew with MiXCR; each CDR3 protein has one entry. This table holds about 1,000,000 distinct CDR3 sequences, 45% found once. The sequencing sample was made of blood. This chain links TRBV5-1 with TRBJ2-4; TRBD2 agrees at 8 bases. The clonotype comes from a woman aged 60-75 years in good health. CDR3 loop: CASSKAGGENIQYF. In DNA, the CDR3 is TGCGCCAGCAGCAAGGCGGGGGGCGAAAACATTCAGTACTTC.